The text below deals with one T cell receptor beta chain. V gave up 9 bases and J gave up 5 bases; unmatched junction bases: 5. CDR3 length: 12 amino acids. Looked up from germline, CDR1 is LNHDA and CDR2 is SQIVND (reference sequence). This entry belongs to a study of blood T cell repertoires in COVID-19. For the study at large: Acute-phase and convalescent COVID-19 samples originated in the United States, Italy and Spain. PBMCs, B-cell-depleted T cells, or T cells were the source of the cDNA or gDNA that made up the material.

In the authors' methods: Amplified reference gene primers provided the basis for estimating nucleated cell counts. TCRdb's copy holds only in-frame clones and misses some; the assay was immunoSEQ multiplex PCR. V, J and clone size derive from that table, while D and trimming were established from the DNA sequence. The repertoire holds approximately 230,000 clones, with around 90% as singletons. This TCR came from a man aged 18 to 30 with active or convalescent COVID-19. The sample consisted of peripheral blood. This chain links TRBV19 with TRBJ1-1; 8 bases map to TRBD1. The chain's CDR3 is CASRRGLTEAFF. The CDR3 bases are TGTGCCAGCCGCAGGGGGCTGACTGAAGCTTTCTTT.